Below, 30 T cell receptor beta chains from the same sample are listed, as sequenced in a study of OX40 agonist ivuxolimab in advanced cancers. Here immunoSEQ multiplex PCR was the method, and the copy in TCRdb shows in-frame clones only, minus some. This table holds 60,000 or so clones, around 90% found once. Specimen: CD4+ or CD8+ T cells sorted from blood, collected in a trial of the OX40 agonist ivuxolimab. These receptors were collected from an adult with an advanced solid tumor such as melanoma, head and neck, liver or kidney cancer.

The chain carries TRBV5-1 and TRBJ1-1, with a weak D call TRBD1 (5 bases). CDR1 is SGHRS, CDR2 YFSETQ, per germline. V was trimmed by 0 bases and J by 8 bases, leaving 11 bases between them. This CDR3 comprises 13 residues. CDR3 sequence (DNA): TGCGCCAGCAGCTTGGCGGCAGGGAGGGAAGCTTTCTTT. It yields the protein CASSLAAGREAFF.

CDR3 region: CASSLVGRMAWLQETQYF. The CDR3 DNA reads as TGTGCCAGCAGCTTAGTCGGCCGGATGGCTTGGCTCCAAGAGACCCAGTACTTC. This sequence joins TRBV7-2 and TRBJ2-5; unclear D gene. V was clipped by 1 base and J by 1 base, with 19 bases between them. CDR1 and CDR2 from the germline V gene are SGHTA and FQGNSA. This CDR3 has 18 residues.

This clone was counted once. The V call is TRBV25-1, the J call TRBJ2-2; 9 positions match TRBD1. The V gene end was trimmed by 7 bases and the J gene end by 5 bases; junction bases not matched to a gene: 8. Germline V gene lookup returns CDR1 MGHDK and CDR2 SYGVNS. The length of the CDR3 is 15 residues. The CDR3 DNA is TGTGCCAGCATCCCAGCGACAGGGGGGACCGGGGAGCTGTTTTTT. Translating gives CASIPATGGTGELFF.

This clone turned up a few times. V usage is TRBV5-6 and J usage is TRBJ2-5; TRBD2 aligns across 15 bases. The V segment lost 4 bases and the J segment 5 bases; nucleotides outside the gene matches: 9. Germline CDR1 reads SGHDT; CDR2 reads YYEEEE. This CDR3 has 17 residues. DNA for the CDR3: TGTGCCAGCAGCCCGGGGACTAGCGGGGGGCCCCGGGAGACCCAGTACTTC. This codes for CASSPGTSGGPRETQYF.

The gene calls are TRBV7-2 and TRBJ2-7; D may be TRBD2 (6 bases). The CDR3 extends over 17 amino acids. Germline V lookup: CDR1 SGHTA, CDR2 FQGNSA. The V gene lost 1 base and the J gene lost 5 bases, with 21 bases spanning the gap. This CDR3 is CASSLGSTGTGSDEQYF. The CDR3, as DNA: TGTGCCAGCAGCTTAGGGTCTACCGGGACTGGGTCCGACGAGCAGTACTTC.

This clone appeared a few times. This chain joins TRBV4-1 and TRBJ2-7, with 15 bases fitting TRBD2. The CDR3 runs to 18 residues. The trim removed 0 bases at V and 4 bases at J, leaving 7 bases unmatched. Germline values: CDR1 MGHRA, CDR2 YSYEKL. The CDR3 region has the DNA TGCGCCAGCAGCCAAGACCTCTTCGGACTAGCGGGAGGGTACGAGCAGTACTTC. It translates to CASSQDLFGLAGGYEQYF.

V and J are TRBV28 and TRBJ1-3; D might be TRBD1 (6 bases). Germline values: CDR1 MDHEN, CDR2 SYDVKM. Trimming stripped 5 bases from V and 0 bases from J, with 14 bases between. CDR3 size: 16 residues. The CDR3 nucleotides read TGTGCCAGCAGTACCGCCCGGGACAACTCTGGAAACACCATATATTTT. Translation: CASSTARDNSGNTIYF.

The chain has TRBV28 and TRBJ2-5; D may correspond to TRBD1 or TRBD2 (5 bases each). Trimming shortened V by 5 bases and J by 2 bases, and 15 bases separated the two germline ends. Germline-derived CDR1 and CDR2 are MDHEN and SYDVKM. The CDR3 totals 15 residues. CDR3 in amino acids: CASSRRDVIQETQYF. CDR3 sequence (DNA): TGTGCCAGCAGTCGACGGGACGTAATACAAGAGACCCAGTACTTC.

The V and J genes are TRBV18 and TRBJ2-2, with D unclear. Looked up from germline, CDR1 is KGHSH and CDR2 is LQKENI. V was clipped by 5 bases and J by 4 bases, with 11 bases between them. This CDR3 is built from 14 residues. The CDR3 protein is CASSIVHPTGELFF. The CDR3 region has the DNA TGTGCCAGCTCAATTGTGCACCCCACCGGGGAGCTGTTTTTT.

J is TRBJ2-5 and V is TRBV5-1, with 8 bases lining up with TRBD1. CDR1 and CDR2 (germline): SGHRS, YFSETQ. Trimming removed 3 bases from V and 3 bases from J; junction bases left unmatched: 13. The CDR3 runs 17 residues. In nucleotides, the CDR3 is TGCGCCAGCAGCTCCCGAGCGCTAACGACAGGGGAAGAGACCCAGTACTTC. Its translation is CASSSRALTTGEETQYF.

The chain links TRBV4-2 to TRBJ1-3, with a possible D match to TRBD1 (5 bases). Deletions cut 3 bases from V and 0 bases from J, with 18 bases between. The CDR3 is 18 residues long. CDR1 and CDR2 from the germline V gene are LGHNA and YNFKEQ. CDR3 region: CASSQTISTEYSGNTIYF. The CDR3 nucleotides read TGTGCCAGCAGCCAGACTATTTCGACAGAGTACTCTGGAAACACCATATATTTT.

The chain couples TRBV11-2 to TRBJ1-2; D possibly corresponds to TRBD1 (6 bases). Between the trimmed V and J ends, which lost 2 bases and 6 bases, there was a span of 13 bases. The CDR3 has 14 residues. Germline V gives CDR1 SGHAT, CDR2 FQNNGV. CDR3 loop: CASSLQGRTDGYTF. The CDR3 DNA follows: TGTGCCAGCAGCTTACAGGGGAGGACGGATGGCTACACCTTC.

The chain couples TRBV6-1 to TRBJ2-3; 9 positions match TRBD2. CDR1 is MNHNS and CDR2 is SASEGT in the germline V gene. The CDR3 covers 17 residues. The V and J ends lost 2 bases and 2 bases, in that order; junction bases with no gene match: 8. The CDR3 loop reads CASSERGLAGHTDTQYF. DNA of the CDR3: TGTGCCAGCAGTGAAAGGGGGCTAGCGGGGCACACAGATACGCAGTATTTT.

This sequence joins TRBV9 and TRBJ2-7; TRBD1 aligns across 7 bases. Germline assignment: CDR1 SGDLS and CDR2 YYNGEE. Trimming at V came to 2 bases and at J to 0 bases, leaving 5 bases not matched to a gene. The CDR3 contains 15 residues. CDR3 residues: CASSVGTAASYEQYF. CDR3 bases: TGTGCCAGCAGCGTCGGGACAGCCGCCTCCTACGAGCAGTACTTC.

CDR3 DNA sequence: TGTGCCAGCTCACCACCAACTACCTACGAGCAGTACTTC. Its protein product is CASSPPTTYEQYF. V is TRBV18 and J is TRBJ2-7; D call uncertain. The V gene's germline CDR1 is KGHSH and CDR2 LQKENI. Trimming removed 0 bases at V and 2 bases at J, with 5 bases between. The CDR3 runs 13 residues.

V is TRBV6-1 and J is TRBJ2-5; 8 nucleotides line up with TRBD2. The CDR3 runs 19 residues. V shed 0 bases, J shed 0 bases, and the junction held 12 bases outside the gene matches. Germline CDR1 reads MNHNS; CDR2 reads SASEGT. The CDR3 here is CASSEASTGGGGNQETQYF. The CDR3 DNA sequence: TGTGCCAGCAGTGAAGCGAGTACCGGGGGGGGAGGGAACCAAGAGACCCAGTACTTC.

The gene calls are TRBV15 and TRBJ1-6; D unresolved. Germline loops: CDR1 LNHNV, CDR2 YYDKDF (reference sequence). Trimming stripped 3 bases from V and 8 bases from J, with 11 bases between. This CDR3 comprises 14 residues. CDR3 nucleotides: TGTGCCACCAGCAGGGGTTTTGGGGATTCACCCCTCCACTTT. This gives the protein CATSRGFGDSPLHF.

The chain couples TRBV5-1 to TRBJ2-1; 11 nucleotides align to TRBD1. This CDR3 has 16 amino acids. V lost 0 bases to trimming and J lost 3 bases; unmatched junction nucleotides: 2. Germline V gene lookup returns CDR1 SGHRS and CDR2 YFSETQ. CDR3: CASSLAGTGGYNEQFF. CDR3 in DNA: TGCGCCAGCAGCTTGGCGGGGACAGGGGGCTACAATGAGCAGTTCTTC.

The DNA of the CDR3 is TGTGCCAGCACCCCCCGAGGGACCCGGAGCAGCACAGATACGCAGTATTTT. Protein product: CASTPRGTRSSTDTQYF. This sequence joins TRBV2 and TRBJ2-3, with D perhaps matching TRBD1 or TRBD2 (5 bases each). Looked up from germline, CDR1 is SNHLY and CDR2 is FYNNEI. The CDR3 contains 17 residues. V lost 7 bases and J 0 bases, leaving 20 bases between the germline ends.

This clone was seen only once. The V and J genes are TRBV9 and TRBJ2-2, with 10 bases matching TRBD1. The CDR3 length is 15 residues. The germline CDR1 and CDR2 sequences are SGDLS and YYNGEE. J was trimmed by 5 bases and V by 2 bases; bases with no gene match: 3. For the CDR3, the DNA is TGTGCCAGCAGCGTGGGACAGGGGAGGACCGGGGAGCTGTTTTTT. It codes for CASSVGQGRTGELFF.

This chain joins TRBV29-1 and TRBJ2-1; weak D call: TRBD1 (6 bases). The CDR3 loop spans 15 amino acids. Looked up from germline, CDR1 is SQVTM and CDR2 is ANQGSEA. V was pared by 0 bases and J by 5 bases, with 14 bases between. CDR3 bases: TGCAGCGTTGAAGATCTCGGACAGCCCAACAATGAGCAGTTCTTC. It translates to CSVEDLGQPNNEQFF.

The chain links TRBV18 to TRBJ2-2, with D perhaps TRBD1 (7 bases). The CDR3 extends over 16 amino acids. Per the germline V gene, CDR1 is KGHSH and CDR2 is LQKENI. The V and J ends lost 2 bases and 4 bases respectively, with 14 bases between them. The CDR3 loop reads CASSPVEGAPTGELFF. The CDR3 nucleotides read TGTGCCAGCTCACCAGTGGAGGGGGCGCCCACCGGGGAGCTGTTTTTT.

The DNA of the CDR3 is TGTGCCAGCAGTGAGGGTGGGAGGCCTTATGGCTACACCTTC. Amino acid sequence: CASSEGGRPYGYTF. The chain has TRBV6-4 and TRBJ1-2; D is unresolved. Germline loops: CDR1 MRHNA, CDR2 SNTAGT. V lost 3 bases to trimming and J lost 5 bases, with 13 bases between them. CDR3 length equals 14 residues.

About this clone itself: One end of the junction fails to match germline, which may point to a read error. DNA for the CDR3: TGTGCCAGCGGCCAGGGTATAGGGGGAACCGGGGAGCTGTTTTTT. This translates into CASGQGIGGTGELFF. The chain carries TRBV4-2 and TRBJ2-2, with D perhaps matching TRBD1 (6 bases). The germline V gene encodes CDR1 LGHNA and CDR2 YNFKEQ. The CDR3 runs 15 residues.

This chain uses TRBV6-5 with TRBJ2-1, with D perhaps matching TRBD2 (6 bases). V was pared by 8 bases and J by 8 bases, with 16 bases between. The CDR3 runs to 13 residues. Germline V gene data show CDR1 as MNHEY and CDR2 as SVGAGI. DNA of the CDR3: TGTGCCAGCCGGCGGGAAGGCAGGTATGAGCAGTTCTTC. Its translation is CASRREGRYEQFF.

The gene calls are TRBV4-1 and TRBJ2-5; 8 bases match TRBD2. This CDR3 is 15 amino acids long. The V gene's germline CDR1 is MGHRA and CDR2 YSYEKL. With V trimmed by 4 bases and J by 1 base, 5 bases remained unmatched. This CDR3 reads CASSLGSGGQETQYF. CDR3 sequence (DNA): TGCGCCAGCAGCCTAGGGAGCGGGGGCCAAGAGACCCAGTACTTC.

CDR3 nucleotide sequence: TGCGCCAGCAGCTTGGAGTCGGCGAACACTGAAGCTTTCTTT. It translates to CASSLESANTEAFF. The V call is TRBV5-1, the J call TRBJ1-1; the D is unclear. This CDR3 contains 14 residues. The germline V gene encodes CDR1 SGHRS and CDR2 YFSETQ. V dropped 0 bases and J dropped 1 base, with 7 bases sitting between them.

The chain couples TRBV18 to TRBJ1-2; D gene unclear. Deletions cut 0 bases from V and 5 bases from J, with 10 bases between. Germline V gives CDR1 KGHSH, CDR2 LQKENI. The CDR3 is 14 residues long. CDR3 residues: CASSPPLVGYGYTF. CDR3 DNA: TGTGCCAGCTCACCACCGTTGGTGGGGTATGGCTACACCTTC.

CDR3 nucleotides: TGTGCCAGCAGCGTAGGTGGTAGCGGGGGGAACAATGAGCAGTTCTTC. Translation gives CASSVGGSGGNNEQFF. This rearrangement joins TRBV9 to TRBJ2-1, with TRBD2 identical over 10 bases. This CDR3 contains 16 residues. V dropped 0 bases and J dropped 5; count of bases not matched to a gene: 5. Looked up from germline, CDR1 is SGDLS and CDR2 is YYNGEE.

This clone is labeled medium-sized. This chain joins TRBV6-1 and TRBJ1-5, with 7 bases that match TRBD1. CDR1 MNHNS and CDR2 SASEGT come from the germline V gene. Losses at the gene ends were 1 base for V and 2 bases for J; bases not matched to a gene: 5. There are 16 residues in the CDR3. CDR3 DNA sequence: TGTGCCAGCAGTGAAGGGGCAGGGGGAGGCAATCAGCCCCAGCATTTT. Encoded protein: CASSEGAGGGNQPQHF.